Given below is one T cell receptor beta chain in context. This clonotype came up a few times. What this receptor recognizes is not known. No base quality information exists; no much larger clone differs at one position. The CDR3, from cysteine to phenylalanine, totals 15 residues. Left in the record is the CDR3 DNA by itself, 45 bases read in frame from the first base. From a lookup of the germline V gene (reference sequence), CDR1 and CDR2 are MNHNY and SVGAGI. V loses 0 bases, J loses 1 base, and the germline ends lie 9 bases apart. These data originate in a study of T cell repertoires in cytomegalovirus infection (dated by TCRdb to the late 2010s). For the wider study: Recently identified HLA-C-restricted CMV epitopes, whose presentation resists viral immunomodulation, were targeted by peptide stimulations together with well-studied HLA-B-restricted epitopes. Donor HLA type was relevant to the analysis, as public TCR beta signatures indicated carriage of CMV infection together with the matching HLA type.

Sequencing instrument: Illumina HiSeq 1500. TCRdb ran its own pipeline on the public reads, namely fastp trimming at Q25 and MiXCR clone calling, and kept in-frame beta chains. A single entry per CDR3 protein holds the most common genes and DNA from its merged rows. Counted in this sample were some 920,000 distinct CDR3 sequences; 31% of them appeared once. The ten largest clones capture around an eighth of the sample. The paper as a whole reports these results and caveats: Cumulative frequency of public TCR beta family members discriminated carriers of CMV infection plus the relevant HLA type in this cohort and an independent approximately 350-donor cohort. The ex vivo response was dominated by HLA-C-restricted CMV-specific TCR beta clonotypes, which also provided the single most frequent clonotype in two of eight donors.

The treatment or condition label corresponds to: in vitro stimulation with specific CMV peptide epitopes to enrich CMV-specific T cells. Here the sequenced sample was cultured CD8+ T cells from PBMCs, taken from culture after CMV antigen stimulation. The chain uses TRBV6-6 and TRBJ1-2, with the D gene call left open. The source is a human donor in good health (CMV status not recorded). Some clones in this sample may be carry-over from other donors' samples. The CDR3 amino acid sequence is: CASSYSKSVNYGYTF. The DNA reads as follows: TGTGCCAGCAGTTACTCGAAATCGGTTAACTATGGCTACACCTTC.